This T cell receptor beta chain is drawn from a study of shared clonotypes between healthy human individuals (dated by TCRdb to the early 2020s). Notes on the research overall: The cohort comprised a couple of women and three men aged 18 to 49 years. For each donor, CD4 naive and CD4 memory were each given three plates, CD8 naive was given two plates, and CD8 memory was given one plate. To estimate repertoire size and how much clonotypes are shared between individuals, the study performed deep sequencing of blood TCR repertoires from a few healthy adults. Libraries were prepared and TCR repertoires were sequenced by different laboratories using diverse techniques, in order to increase sequencing depth and limit assay-specific biases. Between about 0.94 and 8.9 billion PBMCs per donor were obtained by leukapheresis.

For the CD8 naive samples, CD45RO-negative cells were positively selected for CCR7, yielding a CD45RA+CCR7+ population from which TemRA cells were excluded. Donors were healthy HIV-negative adults with no recently reported acute infections or vaccinations. All donors were Caucasian adults living in Nashville, Tennessee, USA. Blood was collected by leukapheresis, and PBMCs were isolated by Ficoll-Histopaque density gradient centrifugation and then cryopreserved in liquid nitrogen vapor phase. Analytical flow cytometry was used to check the purity and quantity of every magnetically sorted T cell population. Genomic DNA was isolated from every sorted fraction and measured by UV absorbance on a Nanodrop 2000c. Using the deep immunoSEQ assay, TCR CDR3 regions were amplified from genomic DNA by multiplex PCR. Genomic DNA extracted from each cell subset was distributed evenly over all wells of several immunoSEQ 96-well plates, and each plate served as one replicate. For sorted subsets, approximately 210 ng genomic DNA, equal to 25,000 to 35,000 T cell genomes, was loaded into each replicate PCR. Purified libraries were measured with a Qubit 3.0 fluorometer, size-checked on a Bioanalyzer 2100, and measured again with the KAPA Library Quantification kit. Every immunoSEQ 96-well plate was sequenced on a separate single-read 150-cycle Illumina NextSeq 550 flow cell. In the original analysis: Because the immunoSEQ output included only junctional sequences and no quality scores, the filtering could not be the same as the filtering used for full-length reads. Sequences were annotated with PyIR, a Python wrapper for IgBLAST v1.9, using IMGT germline references to assign V/J genes and CDR3. Reads with weak V/J assignments (E-value above 1e-6), missing CDR3, stop codons, out-of-frame junctions, or ambiguous translated residues were removed. A V3J clonotype was defined by an identical inferred V gene, J gene, and CDR3 amino acid sequence. To compute the percentage overlap between repertoires, the number of shared unique clonotypes was divided by the size of the smaller repertoire. RTK rarefaction, the Chao1 estimator, and Recon v2.1 estimates of unobserved clonotypes were used to assess repertoire richness. Generation probabilities for all TCRbeta clonotypes obtained by the gDNA method from a few donors were computed using OLGA. Drawn from immuneACCESS, this table holds only the in-frame rearrangements with V and J called that TCRdb kept. Clones are partly lost; checked studies trace under half to an unresolved V gene and leave the rest unexplained. The DNA gave D and trimming, while V, J and clone size come from that table. For this sample there are some 2.1 million clones; roughly 94% appear just once. Around 1.1% of the sample goes to the ten largest clones.

Concerning this clone: The clone's antigen remains unknown. Base qualities are not recorded, but no much larger clone differs from it by a single base.

The research as a whole found: Naive subsets generally had larger estimated clonotype richness than memory subsets. Even with the large sequencing depth, rarefaction of the sorted-subset datasets indicated that sequencing was incomplete. When a few donors were compared, the shared fraction of clonotypes was about 5.5% for naive CD4, 3% to 4% for naive CD8, 2% to 2.5% for memory CD4, and 0.3% to 0.5% for memory CD8. Pairwise subsampling led to the expectation that sequencing depth would affect the degree of clonotype sharing among donors. Sampling was restricted to blood, and TCR repertoires in tissue are likely to differ from TCR repertoires in blood. The genetic and exposure-history diversity represented was limited by the small number of donors. Compared with non-shared clonotypes, clonotypes shared by all four sorted-subset donors had higher generation probabilities.

V is reduced by 0 bases and J by 3 bases, leaving a spacing of 10 bases between them. Taken from the germline V gene, the CDR1 and CDR2 loops are SGHTA and FQGTGA. From its cysteine to its phenylalanine, the CDR3 spans 15 amino acids. The only DNA kept is the CDR3, 45 bases in frame from the first base. The chain uses TRBV7-3 and TRBJ2-3, with TRBD1 perhaps the D gene, on 5 matching bases. Sequenced: naive CD8+ T cells sorted from blood. The cell subset or site tag for this specimen amounts to: CD45RA+CCR7+. This TCR derives from a man younger than 35 in good health. This receptor carries the CDR3 CASSLTGQGTDTQYF. Read as DNA, the sequence is TGTGCCAGCAGCTTAACTGGCCAGGGAACAGATACGCAGTATTTT.